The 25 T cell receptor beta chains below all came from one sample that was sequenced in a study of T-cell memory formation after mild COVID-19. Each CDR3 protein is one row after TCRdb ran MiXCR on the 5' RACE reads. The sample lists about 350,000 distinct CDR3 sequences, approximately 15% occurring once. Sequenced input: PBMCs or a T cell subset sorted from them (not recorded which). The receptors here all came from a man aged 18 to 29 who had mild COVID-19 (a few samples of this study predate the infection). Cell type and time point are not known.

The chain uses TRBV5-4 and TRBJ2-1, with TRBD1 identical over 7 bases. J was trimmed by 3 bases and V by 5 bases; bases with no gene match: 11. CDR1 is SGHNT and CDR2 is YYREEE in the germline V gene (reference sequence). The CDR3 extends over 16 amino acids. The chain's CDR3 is CASSTPKGAGYNEQFF. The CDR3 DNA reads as TGTGCCAGCAGTACTCCGAAGGGGGCCGGCTACAATGAGCAGTTCTTC.

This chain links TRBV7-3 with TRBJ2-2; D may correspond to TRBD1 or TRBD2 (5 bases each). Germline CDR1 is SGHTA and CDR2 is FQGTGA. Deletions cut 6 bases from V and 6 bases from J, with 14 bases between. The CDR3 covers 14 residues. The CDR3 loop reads CASSAMGDPGELFF. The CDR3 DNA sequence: TGTGCCAGCAGTGCGATGGGGGATCCCGGGGAGCTGTTTTTT.

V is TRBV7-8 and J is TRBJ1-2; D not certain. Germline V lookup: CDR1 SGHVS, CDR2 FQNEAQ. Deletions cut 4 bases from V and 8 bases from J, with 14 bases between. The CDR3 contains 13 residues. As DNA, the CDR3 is TGTGCCAGCAGCTCCCAACGGGTGGAAGGCTACACCTTC. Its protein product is CASSSQRVEGYTF. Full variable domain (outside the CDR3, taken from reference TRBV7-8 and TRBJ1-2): GAGVSQSPRYKVAKRGQDVALRCDPISGHVSLFWYQQALGQGPEFLTYFQNEAQLDKSGLPSDRFFAERPEGSVSTLKIQRTQQEDSAVYLCASSSQRVEGYTFGSGTRLTVV.

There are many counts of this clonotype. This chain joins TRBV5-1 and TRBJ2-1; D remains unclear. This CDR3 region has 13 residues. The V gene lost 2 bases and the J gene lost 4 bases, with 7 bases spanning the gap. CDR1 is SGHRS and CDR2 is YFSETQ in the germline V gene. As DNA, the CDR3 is TGCGCCAGCAGCTTTTTACCTTACAATGAGCAGTTCTTC. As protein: CASSFLPYNEQFF.

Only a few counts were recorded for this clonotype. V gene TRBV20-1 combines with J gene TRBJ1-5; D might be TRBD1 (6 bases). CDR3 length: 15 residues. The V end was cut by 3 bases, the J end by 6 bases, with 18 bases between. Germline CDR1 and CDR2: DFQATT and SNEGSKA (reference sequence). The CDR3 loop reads CSASRGEVDSQPQHF. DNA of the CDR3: TGCAGTGCTAGTAGGGGGGAAGTAGATAGTCAGCCCCAGCATTTT.

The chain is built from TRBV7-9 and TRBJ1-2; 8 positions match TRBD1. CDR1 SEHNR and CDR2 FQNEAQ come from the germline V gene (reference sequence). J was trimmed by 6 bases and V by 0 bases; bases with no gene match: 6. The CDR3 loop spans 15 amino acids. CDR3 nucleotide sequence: TGTGCCAGCAGCTTAGCTTCCACAGGGGGGGATGGCTACACCTTC. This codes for CASSLASTGGDGYTF.

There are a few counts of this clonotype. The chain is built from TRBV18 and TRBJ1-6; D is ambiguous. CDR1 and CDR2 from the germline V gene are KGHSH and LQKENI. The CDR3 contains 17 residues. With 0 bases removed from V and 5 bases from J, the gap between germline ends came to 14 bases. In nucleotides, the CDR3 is TGTGCCAGCTCACCACCGCGGGGTGGGATAGATAATTCACCCCTCCACTTT. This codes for CASSPPRGGIDNSPLHF.

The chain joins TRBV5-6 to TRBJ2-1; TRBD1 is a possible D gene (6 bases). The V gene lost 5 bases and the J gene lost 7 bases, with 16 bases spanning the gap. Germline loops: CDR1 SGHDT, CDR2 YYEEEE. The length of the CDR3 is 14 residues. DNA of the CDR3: TGTGCCAGCAGAAAAAAAACAGGGCGAAATGAGCAGTTCTTC. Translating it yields CASRKKTGRNEQFF.

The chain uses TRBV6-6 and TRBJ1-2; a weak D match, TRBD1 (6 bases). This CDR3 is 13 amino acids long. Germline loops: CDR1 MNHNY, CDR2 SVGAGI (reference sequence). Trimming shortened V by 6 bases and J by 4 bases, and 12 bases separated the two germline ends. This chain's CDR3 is CASRDSGGYGYTF. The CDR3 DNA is TGTGCCAGCAGGGACAGTGGGGGCTATGGCTACACCTTC.

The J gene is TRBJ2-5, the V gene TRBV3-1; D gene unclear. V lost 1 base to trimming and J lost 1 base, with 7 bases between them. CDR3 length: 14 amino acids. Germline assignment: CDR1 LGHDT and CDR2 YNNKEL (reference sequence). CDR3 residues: CASSQVQAQETQYF. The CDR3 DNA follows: TGTGCCAGCAGCCAAGTCCAGGCCCAAGAGACCCAGTACTTC.

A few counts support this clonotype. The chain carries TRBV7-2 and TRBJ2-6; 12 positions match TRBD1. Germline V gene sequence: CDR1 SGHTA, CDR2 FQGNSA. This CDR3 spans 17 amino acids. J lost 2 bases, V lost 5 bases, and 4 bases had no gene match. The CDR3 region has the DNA TGTGCCAGCAGCCCGCGGGACAGGGGGCCTGGGGCCAACGTCCTGACTTTC. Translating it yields CASSPRDRGPGANVLTF.

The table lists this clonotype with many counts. The CDR3 nucleotides read TGTGCCAGCAGGTCCGGGTCGGAGGGGACTGAAGCTTTCTTT. Translation: CASRSGSEGTEAFF. The chain has TRBV12-3 or TRBV12-4 and TRBJ1-1; TRBD1 is a possible D gene (5 bases). The length of the CDR3 is 14 residues. V lost 6 bases and J 5 bases, leaving 16 bases between the germline ends.

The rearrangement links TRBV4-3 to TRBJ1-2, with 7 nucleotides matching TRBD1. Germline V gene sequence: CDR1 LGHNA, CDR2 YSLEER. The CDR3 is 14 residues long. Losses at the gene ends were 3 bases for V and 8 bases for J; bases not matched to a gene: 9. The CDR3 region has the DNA TGCGCCAGCAGCCACCAGGGGGGCTGGGGAGGCTACACCTTC. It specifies CASSHQGGWGGYTF.

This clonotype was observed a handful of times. The CDR3 coding sequence is TGTGCCAGCGGGGGGGACAGGGCTGGCTACACCTTC. Translating it yields CASGGDRAGYTF. The chain combines TRBV2 with TRBJ1-2, with TRBD1 matching over 9 bases. Germline CDR1 is SNHLY and CDR2 is FYNNEI. The CDR3 extends over 12 amino acids. V lost 8 bases and J lost 7; bases outside the gene matches: 5.

CDR3 residues: CASSLLGGPADTQYF. CDR3 DNA sequence: TGTGCCAGCAGCTTGTTGGGGGGCCCTGCGGATACGCAGTATTTT. The rearrangement uses TRBV7-3 and TRBJ2-3; D may be TRBD1 or TRBD2 (6 bases each). The germline V gene encodes CDR1 SGHTA and CDR2 FQGTGA. The V end was cut by 3 bases, the J end by 6 bases, with 16 bases between. CDR3 size: 15 residues.

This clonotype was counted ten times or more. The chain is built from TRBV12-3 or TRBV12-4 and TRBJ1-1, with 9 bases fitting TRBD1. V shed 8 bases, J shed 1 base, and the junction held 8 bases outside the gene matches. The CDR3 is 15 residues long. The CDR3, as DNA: TGTGCCAGCGTCAAAAAGGGACAGGGGAACACTGAAGCTTTCTTT. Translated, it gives CASVKKGQGNTEAFF.

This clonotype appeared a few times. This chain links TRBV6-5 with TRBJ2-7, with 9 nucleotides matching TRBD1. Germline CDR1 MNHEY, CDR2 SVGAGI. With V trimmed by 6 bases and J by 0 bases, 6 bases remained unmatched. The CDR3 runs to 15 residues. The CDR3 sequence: CASRLDRGFSYEQYF. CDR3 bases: TGTGCCAGCAGGCTAGACAGGGGGTTCTCCTACGAGCAGTACTTC.

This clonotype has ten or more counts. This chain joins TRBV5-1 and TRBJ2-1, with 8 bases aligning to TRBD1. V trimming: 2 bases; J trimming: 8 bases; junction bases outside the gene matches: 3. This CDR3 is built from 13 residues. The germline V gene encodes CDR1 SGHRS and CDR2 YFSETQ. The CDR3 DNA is TGCGCCAGCAGCTTCAGGGGGCTCGATGAGCAGTTCTTC. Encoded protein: CASSFRGLDEQFF.

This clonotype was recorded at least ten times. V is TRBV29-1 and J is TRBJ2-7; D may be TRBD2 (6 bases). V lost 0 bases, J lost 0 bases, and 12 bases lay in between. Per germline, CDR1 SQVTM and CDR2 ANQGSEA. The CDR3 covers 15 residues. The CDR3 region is CSVEDGGESSYEQYF. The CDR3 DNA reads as TGCAGCGTTGAAGATGGAGGGGAAAGCTCCTACGAGCAGTACTTC.

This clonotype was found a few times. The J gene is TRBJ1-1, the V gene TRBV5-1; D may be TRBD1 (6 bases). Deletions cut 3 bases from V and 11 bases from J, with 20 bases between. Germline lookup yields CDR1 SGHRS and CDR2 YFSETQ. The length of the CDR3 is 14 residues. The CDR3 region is CASSSGYRVQGAFF. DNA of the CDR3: TGCGCCAGCAGCTCGGGTTACAGGGTACAAGGGGCTTTCTTT.

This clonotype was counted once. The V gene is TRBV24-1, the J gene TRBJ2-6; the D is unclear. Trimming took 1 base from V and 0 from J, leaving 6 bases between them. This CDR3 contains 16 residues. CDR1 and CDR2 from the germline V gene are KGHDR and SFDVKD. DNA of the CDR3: TGTGCCACCAGTGATTTTTCCGCCTCTGGGGCCAACGTCCTGACTTTC. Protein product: CATSDFSASGANVLTF.

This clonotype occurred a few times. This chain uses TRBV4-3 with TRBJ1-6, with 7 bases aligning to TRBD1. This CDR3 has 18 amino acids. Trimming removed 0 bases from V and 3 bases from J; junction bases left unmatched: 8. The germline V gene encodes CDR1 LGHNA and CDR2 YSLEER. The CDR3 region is CASSQELLRDSYNSPLHF. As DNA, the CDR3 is TGCGCCAGCAGCCAAGAGCTACTCCGGGACAGCTATAATTCACCCCTCCACTTT.

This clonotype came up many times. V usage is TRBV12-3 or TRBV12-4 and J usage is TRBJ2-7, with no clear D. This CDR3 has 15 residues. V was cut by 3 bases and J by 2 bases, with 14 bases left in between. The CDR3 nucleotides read TGTGCCAGCAGTTTTAGGGTCCTAGGGCCCTACGAGCAGTACTTC. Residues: CASSFRVLGPYEQYF.

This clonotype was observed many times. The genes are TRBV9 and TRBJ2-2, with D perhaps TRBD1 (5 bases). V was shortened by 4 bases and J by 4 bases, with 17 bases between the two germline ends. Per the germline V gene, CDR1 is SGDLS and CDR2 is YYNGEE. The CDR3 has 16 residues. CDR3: CASSPRSGPPTGELFF. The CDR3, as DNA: TGTGCCAGCAGCCCCCGATCAGGGCCTCCCACCGGGGAGCTGTTTTTT. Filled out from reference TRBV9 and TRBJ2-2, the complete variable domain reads DSGVTQTPKHLITATGQRVTLRCSPRSGDLSVYWYQQSLDQGLQFLIQYYNGEERAKGNILERFSAQQFPDLHSELNLSSLELGDSALYFCASSPRSGPPTGELFFGEGSRLTVL.

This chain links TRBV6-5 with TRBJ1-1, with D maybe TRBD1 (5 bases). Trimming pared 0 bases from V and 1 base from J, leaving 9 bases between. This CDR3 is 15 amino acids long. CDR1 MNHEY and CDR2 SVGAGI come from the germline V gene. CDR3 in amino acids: CASSYSVGPNTEAFF. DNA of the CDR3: TGTGCCAGCAGTTACTCCGTGGGGCCGAACACTGAAGCTTTCTTT.